One sample yielded the 26 T cell receptor beta chains listed below, sequenced in a study of response to subunit inactivated influenza vaccine. TCRdb independently ran MiXCR on the RT-PCR reads; one entry per CDR3 protein. The profile covers approximately 480,000 distinct CDR3 sequences, with about 10% appearing a single time and about 12% taken by the ten largest. Sequenced material: PBMCs from blood, taken about 40 days after vaccination. These receptors originate from a man aged 45 to 65 who received an inactivated influenza vaccine.

This clonotype was detected only a few times. The chain carries TRBV6-2 or TRBV6-3 and TRBJ2-7; 9 nucleotides line up with TRBD2. V lost 0 bases and J lost 4; bases outside the gene matches: 10. This CDR3 has 17 residues. Germline CDR1 is MNHEY and CDR2 is SVGEGT. The CDR3 spells CASSYSTMREGLYEQYF. In nucleotides, the CDR3 is TGTGCCAGCAGTTACTCGACTATGCGGGAGGGCCTATACGAGCAGTACTTC.

The table lists this clonotype with a few counts. The rearrangement uses TRBV7-2 and TRBJ2-1; TRBD1 matches at 7 bases. CDR1 and CDR2 (germline): SGHTA, FQGNSA. The CDR3 loop spans 14 amino acids. V lost 3 bases, J lost 4 bases, and 3 bases stayed unmatched. CDR3 region: CASSFDRAYNEQFF. The CDR3 coding sequence is TGTGCCAGCAGCTTCGACAGGGCTTACAATGAGCAGTTCTTC.

The V and J genes are TRBV3-1 and TRBJ2-2; possible D gene TRBD2, 5 bases. This CDR3 region has 16 residues. CDR1 and CDR2 from the germline V gene are LGHDT and YNNKEL (reference sequence). V gave up 3 bases and J gave up 0 bases, with 11 bases separating them. The CDR3: CASSHWRGTNTGELFF. The CDR3 nucleotides read TGTGCCAGCAGCCATTGGAGAGGGACGAACACCGGGGAGCTGTTTTTT.

This clonotype was observed a handful of times. This chain uses TRBV12-3 or TRBV12-4 with TRBJ2-7, with D possibly being TRBD2 (7 bases). The germline V and J ends were trimmed by 6 bases and 5 bases, with 17 bases remaining between them. The CDR3 loop spans 14 amino acids. The CDR3 protein is CASSLGGPRNEQYF. CDR3 DNA sequence: TGTGCCAGCAGCCTCGGGGGGCCGAGGAACGAGCAGTACTTC.

This clonotype was seen many times. The chain employs TRBV10-3 and TRBJ1-1; 8 bases map to TRBD1. This CDR3 contains 13 residues. The germline CDR1 and CDR2 sequences are ENHRY and SYGVKD. Germline trimming cut 7 bases from V and 4 bases from J; bases unmatched to any gene: 5. CDR3 amino acids: CAIKGTGTTEAFF. The DNA of the CDR3 is TGTGCCATCAAGGGGACAGGAACCACTGAAGCTTTCTTT.

CDR3 nucleotide sequence: TGTGCCAGCAGCTCACTAGCGGGAGGGCCCCAAATCCACAATGAGCAGTTCTTC. Its translation is CASSSLAGGPQIHNEQFF. The chain recombines TRBV11-1 with TRBJ2-1; the match to TRBD2 covers 13 bases. The germline V gene has CDR1 SGHAT and CDR2 FQDESV (reference sequence). The V gene end was trimmed by 4 bases and the J gene end by 5 bases; junction bases not matched to a gene: 11. This CDR3 spans 18 amino acids.

The chain carries TRBV4-3 and TRBJ2-1, with 11 bases that match TRBD2. Looked up from germline, CDR1 is LGHNA and CDR2 is YSLEER. V gave up 3 bases and J gave up 9 bases; unmatched junction bases: 7. The CDR3 has 15 residues. Written as DNA, the CDR3 is TGCGCCAGCAGCCATGTCCTAGCGGGAGGTGTTGAGCAGTTCTTC. It specifies CASSHVLAGGVEQFF.

CDR3 residues: CASNSAGPGYEQYF. The CDR3 nucleotides read TGTGCCAGCAATTCAGCGGGTCCCGGGTACGAGCAGTACTTC. V and J are TRBV6-2 or TRBV6-3 and TRBJ2-7; D is possibly TRBD2 (6 bases). CDR1 and CDR2 from the germline V gene are MNHEY and SVGEGT. The V end was cut by 7 bases, the J end by 4 bases, with 17 bases between. The CDR3 extends over 14 amino acids.

This clonotype was seen a handful of times. The rearrangement links TRBV6-1 to TRBJ2-5; weak D call: TRBD1 (6 bases). CDR1 and CDR2 (germline): MNHNS, SASEGT. V gave up 5 bases and J gave up 1 base, with 14 bases separating them. CDR3 size: 15 residues. Here the CDR3 reads CASSKGQSPQETQYF. In nucleotides, the CDR3 is TGTGCCAGCAGTAAAGGACAGTCCCCCCAAGAGACCCAGTACTTC.

This chain joins TRBV28 and TRBJ2-1; no clear D gene. Trimming took off 5 bases at V and 8 bases at J, with 19 bases between the two ends. Germline V gene lookup returns CDR1 MDHEN and CDR2 SYDVKM. The CDR3 sequence is 15 residues long. CDR3 in DNA: TGTGCCAGCAGTATCACTCGGAACCTACGTGATGAGCAGTTCTTC. It translates to CASSITRNLRDEQFF.

The chain is built from TRBV28 and TRBJ2-7; 8 positions match TRBD1. Germline V gives CDR1 MDHEN, CDR2 SYDVKM. Trimming removed 3 bases from V and 1 base from J; junction bases left unmatched: 5. This CDR3 region has 15 residues. The CDR3 DNA reads TGTGCCAGCAGTTTCACAGGGGGGCGGTCCTACGAGCAGTACTTC. Amino acid sequence: CASSFTGGRSYEQYF. Full variable domain (missing parts from reference TRBV28 and TRBJ2-7): DVKVTQSSRYLVKRTGEKVFLECVQDMDHENMFWYRQDPGLGLRLIYFSYDVKMKEKGDIPEGYSVSREKKERFSLILESASTNQTSMYLCASSFTGGRSYEQYFGPGTRLTVT.

This sequence joins TRBV7-2 and TRBJ2-3, with no clear D. V was cut by 3 bases and J by 2 bases, with 6 bases left in between. There are 13 residues in the CDR3. Germline-derived CDR1 and CDR2 are SGHTA and FQGNSA. CDR3 loop: CASSLIYTDTQYF. CDR3 nucleotides: TGTGCCAGCAGCTTGATCTACACAGATACGCAGTATTTT.

J is TRBJ1-1 and V is TRBV5-1; TRBD1 agrees at 9 bases. The V and J ends lost 2 bases and 7 bases, in that order; junction bases with no gene match: 6. The CDR3 has 14 amino acids. CDR1 and CDR2 from the germline V gene are SGHRS and YFSETQ. CDR3 loop: CASSLIGTGSEAFF. The CDR3 nucleotides read TGCGCCAGCAGCTTAATTGGGACAGGGAGTGAAGCTTTCTTT.

The rearrangement uses TRBV11-2 and TRBJ2-7; 10 nucleotides align to TRBD1. Germline V gives CDR1 SGHAT, CDR2 FQNNGV. With V trimmed by 0 bases and J by 9 bases, 11 bases remained unmatched. The CDR3 has 16 residues. The CDR3 sequence: CASSLEPGTGVTGQYF. The CDR3 DNA reads as TGTGCCAGCAGCTTAGAGCCCGGGACAGGGGTGACGGGGCAGTACTTC.

V usage is TRBV9 and J usage is TRBJ2-7, with 7 bases that match TRBD2. The germline CDR1 and CDR2 sequences are SGDLS and YYNGEE. CDR3 length: 16 residues. Losses at the gene ends were 4 bases for V and 6 bases for J; bases not matched to a gene: 16. The CDR3 sequence: CASSPTWRGSSFEQYF. In nucleotides, the CDR3 is TGTGCCAGCAGCCCTACCTGGCGGGGGAGTTCGTTCGAGCAGTACTTC.

There are many counts of this clonotype. This chain joins TRBV6-2 or TRBV6-3 and TRBJ1-5, with TRBD1 matching 10 bases. J gave up 2 bases and V 6 bases, and 7 bases lay outside the gene matches. This CDR3 is built from 16 residues. Per the germline V gene, CDR1 is MNHEY and CDR2 is SVGEGT. CDR3 DNA: TGTGCCAGCAGCCGGGCCGGGACAGGGGGCAATCAGCCCCAGCATTTT. Amino acid sequence: CASSRAGTGGNQPQHF.

This clonotype was detected a few times. The chain links TRBV28 to TRBJ2-7; 7 nucleotides align to TRBD2. The CDR3 is 16 residues long. Trimming cost V 3 bases and J 3 bases; bases outside gene matches: 11. The germline V gene encodes CDR1 MDHEN and CDR2 SYDVKM. The CDR3, as DNA: TGTGCCAGCAGTTTGGAAGCAGGCGGGACTAACTACGAGCAGTACTTC. Amino acids: CASSLEAGGTNYEQYF.

The chain joins TRBV6-2 or TRBV6-3 to TRBJ2-1; TRBD2 agrees at 8 bases. The CDR3 covers 14 residues. Germline V CDR1 and CDR2: MNHEY, SVGEGT. The ends lost 0 bases at V and 7 bases at J; junction bases unmatched: 2. The CDR3 reads CASSYSREGNEQFF. The CDR3 bases are TGTGCCAGCAGTTACTCCCGGGAGGGGAATGAGCAGTTCTTC.

The chain is built from TRBV7-2 and TRBJ2-7; the D is unclear. The length of the CDR3 is 14 residues. V lost 1 base and J lost 4, with 11 bases in between. The V gene's germline CDR1 is SGHTA and CDR2 FQGNSA. The CDR3, as DNA: TGTGCCAGCAGCTTAGTTTCCTCTCTGTACGAGCAGTACTTC. Encoded protein: CASSLVSSLYEQYF.

Written as DNA, the CDR3 is TGCAGTGCTAGAGATCGACGAACAGGGGGCGACGAGCAGTACTTC. It is translated as CSARDRRTGGDEQYF. This chain joins TRBV20-1 and TRBJ2-7; 9 nucleotides line up with TRBD1. The germline gives CDR1 DFQATT, CDR2 SNEGSKA (reference sequence). The CDR3 runs to 15 residues. V shed 0 bases and J 5 bases; nucleotides not matched to a gene: 8.

This clonotype occurred a few times. The chain links TRBV7-2 to TRBJ1-4; 7 bases align to TRBD1. The V gene's germline CDR1 is SGHTA and CDR2 FQGNSA. This CDR3 is built from 15 residues. V trimming: 0 bases; J trimming: 7 bases; junction bases outside the gene matches: 5. The CDR3 region has the DNA TGTGCCAGCAGCTTAGCAGCAGGGGGGGGTGAAAAACTGTTTTTT. Translation gives CASSLAAGGGEKLFF. Looking up the rest from reference TRBV7-2 and TRBJ1-4 gives the full variable domain: GAGVSQSPSNKVTEKGKDVELRCDPISGHTALYWYRQSLGQGLEFLIYFQGNSAPDKSGLPSDRFSAERTGGSVSTLTIQRTQQEDSAVYLCASSLAAGGGEKLFFGSGTQLSVL.

This clonotype was counted many times. CDR3 nucleotide sequence: TGCAGTGCTAGAGACCTAGCGGGGGGGCTGGATGAGCAGTTCTTC. Protein: CSARDLAGGLDEQFF. The chain joins TRBV20-1 to TRBJ2-1; TRBD2 aligns across 12 bases. This CDR3 has 15 residues. Trimming removed 0 bases from V and 8 bases from J; junction bases left unmatched: 5. CDR1 and CDR2 (germline): DFQATT, SNEGSKA (reference sequence).

This rearrangement joins TRBV7-2 to TRBJ2-7; TRBD1 aligns across 7 bases. This CDR3 is built from 14 residues. With 4 bases clipped from V and 3 bases from J, the junction kept 6 bases outside the gene matches. The V gene's germline CDR1 is SGHTA and CDR2 FQGNSA. CDR3 sequence: CASSSTGPNYEQYF. The CDR3 DNA follows: TGTGCCAGCAGCTCGACAGGGCCGAACTACGAGCAGTACTTC.

In this sample, this clonotype turned up many times. This sequence joins TRBV20-1 and TRBJ2-6; D is undetermined. V gave up 0 bases and J gave up 0 bases, with 6 bases separating them. This CDR3 is built from 15 residues. The germline V gene encodes CDR1 DFQATT and CDR2 SNEGSKA (reference sequence). The CDR3 DNA follows: TGCAGTGCTAGAGACTCGAGCTCTGGGGCCAACGTCCTGACTTTC. This sequence encodes CSARDSSSGANVLTF.

This clonotype turned up a few times. The V and J genes are TRBV6-5 and TRBJ1-6, with 7 bases aligning to TRBD1. The V gene end was trimmed by 0 bases and the J gene end by 9 bases; junction bases not matched to a gene: 5. Germline V gives CDR1 MNHEY, CDR2 SVGAGI. The length of the CDR3 is 15 residues. The DNA for the CDR3 is TGTGCCAGCAGTTACTCTGGGACAGAATCTTCACCCCTCCACTTT. It translates to CASSYSGTESSPLHF.

This clonotype was detected only a few times. J is TRBJ2-7 and V is TRBV7-8; 9 bases fit TRBD1. Germline loops: CDR1 SGHVS, CDR2 FQNEAQ. The length of the CDR3 is 16 residues. Trimming cost V 1 base and J 5 bases; bases outside gene matches: 9. CDR3 residues: CASSLVFADRGHEQYF. The CDR3 DNA is TGTGCCAGCAGCTTAGTATTTGCGGACAGGGGTCACGAGCAGTACTTC.